This entry lists 20 T cell receptor beta chains sequenced from one sample in a study of cytomegalovirus exposure and HLA in healthy donors. The data were produced by immunoSEQ multiplex PCR, yet TCRdb's version contains in-frame clones alone and is incomplete. The sample lists over 200,000 clones, around 88% seen once, with 2.5% to 3.5% in the top ten. Sample: PBMCs. The source is a woman between 18 and 29 years old in good health and CMV-seronegative.

The rearrangement links TRBV7-8 to TRBJ2-5; no definite D call. CDR3 length equals 13 residues. CDR1 SGHVS and CDR2 FQNEAQ come from the germline V gene. Trimming cost V 1 base and J 1 base, with 4 bases left between them. CDR3 residues: CASSLVSQETQYF. The CDR3 bases are TGTGCCAGCAGCTTAGTCAGCCAAGAGACCCAGTACTTC.

The chain has TRBV9 and TRBJ2-5; TRBD2 might be the D (6 bases). The CDR3 has 14 residues. Trimming took 0 bases from V and 7 from J, leaving 13 bases between them. From germline, CDR1 is SGDLS and CDR2 YYNGEE. CDR3 region: CASSVGPGVGTQYF. DNA of the CDR3: TGTGCCAGCAGCGTAGGACCGGGGGTGGGGACCCAGTACTTC.

This chain links TRBV2 with TRBJ2-5; no clear D. Germline CDR1 reads SNHLY; CDR2 reads FYNNEI. Trimming stripped 7 bases from V and 3 bases from J, with 21 bases between. CDR3 length: 16 amino acids. The DNA for the CDR3 is TGTGCCAGCAAAGCTTATAGCAACGCTAATAAAGAGACCCAGTACTTC. The encoded protein is CASKAYSNANKETQYF.

CDR3 sequence (DNA): TGTGCCAGCAGCTCACTGGGACAGAGCACAGATACGCAGTATTTT. Its translation: CASSSLGQSTDTQYF. The chain couples TRBV7-3 to TRBJ2-3; 7 nucleotides match TRBD1. This CDR3 is built from 15 residues. The V segment lost 4 bases and the J segment 0 bases; nucleotides outside the gene matches: 4. Per the germline V gene, CDR1 is SGHTA and CDR2 is FQGTGA.

The chain carries TRBV28 and TRBJ1-5, with 7 bases aligning to TRBD1. This CDR3 contains 18 residues. Looked up from germline, CDR1 is MDHEN and CDR2 is SYDVKM. Unmatched junction bases numbered 11, after V lost 1 base and J lost 2 bases. The CDR3 coding sequence is TGTGCCAGCAGTTTATTAACAGGGGCGGGAAATGGCAATCAGCCCCAGCATTTT. This codes for CASSLLTGAGNGNQPQHF. Together with reference TRBV28 and TRBJ1-5, the CDR3 gives the full variable domain: DVKVTQSSRYLVKRTGEKVFLECVQDMDHENMFWYRQDPGLGLRLIYFSYDVKMKEKGDIPEGYSVSREKKERFSLILESASTNQTSMYLCASSLLTGAGNGNQPQHFGDGTRLSIL.

The chain has TRBV4-1 and TRBJ2-5, with D possibly being TRBD2 (6 bases). Trimming took off 1 base at V and 5 bases at J, with 14 bases between the two ends. This CDR3 spans 15 amino acids. Germline loops: CDR1 MGHRA, CDR2 YSYEKL. The CDR3 loop is CASSQVGGPGETQYF. Here the CDR3 DNA reads TGCGCCAGCAGCCAAGTAGGAGGGCCAGGGGAGACCCAGTACTTC.

There are a few counts of this clone. The rearrangement uses TRBV29-1 and TRBJ2-1, with D possibly TRBD2 on 6 matching bases. Germline CDR1 and CDR2: SQVTM and ANQGSEA. The CDR3 runs to 12 residues. V gave up 2 bases and J gave up 7 bases, with 9 bases separating them. CDR3 sequence: CSVELAQNEQFF. DNA for the CDR3: TGCAGCGTTGAACTAGCGCAGAATGAGCAGTTCTTC.

J is TRBJ2-5 and V is TRBV23-1, with D possibly TRBD1 on 5 matching bases. TRBV23-1 is classed as an ORF, of uncertain function. This CDR3 is built from 15 residues. Trimming shortened V by 0 bases and J by 1 base, and 9 bases separated the two germline ends. This CDR3 is CASSQSTGFQETQYF. CDR3 in DNA: TGCGCCAGCAGTCAATCAACAGGATTCCAAGAGACCCAGTACTTC.

This clone turned up a few times. The rearrangement joins TRBV28 to TRBJ1-2; TRBD1 matches 8 bases. This CDR3 contains 11 residues. The ends lost 8 bases at V and 8 bases at J; junction bases unmatched: 4. Germline loops: CDR1 MDHEN, CDR2 SYDVKM. DNA for the CDR3: TGTGCCAGCGGGACAGGTTTGGGCTACACCTTC. Translation: CASGTGLGYTF.

This rearrangement joins TRBV27 to TRBJ2-7; a weak D match, TRBD1 (6 bases). Germline CDR1 is MNHEY and CDR2 is SMNVEV (reference sequence). This CDR3 spans 15 amino acids. V lost 3 bases to trimming and J lost 4 bases, with 16 bases between them. The CDR3 spells CASSLAQGPPYEQYF. Here the CDR3 DNA reads TGTGCCAGCAGTTTGGCTCAGGGGCCGCCTTACGAGCAGTACTTC.

The CDR3 sequence: CASRQGRPPYGYTF. The CDR3 region has the DNA TGTGCCAGCAGACAGGGACGACCCCCCTATGGCTACACCTTC. The chain is built from TRBV6-5 and TRBJ1-2, with D perhaps matching TRBD1 (6 bases). The CDR3 is made up of 14 amino acids. Germline V gene lookup returns CDR1 MNHEY and CDR2 SVGAGI. V was shortened by 6 bases and J by 4 bases, with 15 bases between the two germline ends.

Only one count was recorded for this clone. The rearrangement links TRBV7-9 to TRBJ1-2; D ambiguous. Trimming pared 1 base from V and 2 bases from J, leaving 14 bases between. The V gene's germline CDR1 is SEHNR and CDR2 FQNEAQ (reference sequence). CDR3 size: 16 residues. The CDR3 DNA sequence: TGTGCCAGCAGCTTAGGAGCGGGAAGGACGAACTATGGCTACACCTTC. Its protein product is CASSLGAGRTNYGYTF.

The rearrangement links TRBV4-1 to TRBJ2-7; 9 bases line up with TRBD2. Per the germline V gene, CDR1 is MGHRA and CDR2 is YSYEKL. This CDR3 comprises 18 residues. The V and J ends lost 0 bases and 0 bases, in that order; junction bases with no gene match: 9. The CDR3 reads CASSQDPPSGMGSYEQYF. In DNA, the CDR3 is TGCGCCAGCAGCCAAGATCCGCCTAGCGGGATGGGCTCCTACGAGCAGTACTTC.

The table lists this clone with a few counts. V gene TRBV21-1 combines with J gene TRBJ2-2; the table's D call TRBD2 went unverified against the DNA. TRBV21-1 is a documented pseudogene. The length of the CDR3 is 17 residues. The CDR3 DNA follows: TGTGCCAGCAGCAAAGGGGAAGACCAGAGGGCCACCGGGGAGCTGTTTTTT. Protein sequence: CASSKGEDQRATGELFF.

The gene calls are TRBV9 and TRBJ2-2; the D gene is possibly TRBD1 (6 bases). The V and J ends lost 2 bases and 3 bases respectively, with 8 bases between them. CDR3 size: 14 residues. Germline loops: CDR1 SGDLS, CDR2 YYNGEE. The CDR3 spells CASSVQGYTGELFF. For the CDR3, the DNA is TGTGCCAGCAGCGTCCAGGGGTACACCGGGGAGCTGTTTTTT.

This clone was counted a few times. The chain is built from TRBV6-1 and TRBJ2-7; D is ambiguous. Per germline, CDR1 MNHNS and CDR2 SASEGT. V was shortened by 4 bases and J by 0 bases, with 10 bases between the two germline ends. There are 14 residues in the CDR3. CDR3 nucleotide sequence: TGTGCCAGCAGTGGCTCGCGCGCCTCCTACGAGCAGTACTTC. Amino acids: CASSGSRASYEQYF.

This rearrangement joins TRBV19 to TRBJ1-2, with D maybe TRBD1 (6 bases). This CDR3 has 14 residues. The germline V gene encodes CDR1 LNHDA and CDR2 SQIVND (reference sequence). V lost 5 bases, J lost 0 bases, and 10 bases lay in between. The chain's CDR3 is CASSVQGANYGYTF. The CDR3 bases are TGTGCCAGTAGTGTACAGGGAGCTAACTATGGCTACACCTTC.

V is TRBV28 and J is TRBJ1-3; 8 bases are a match to TRBD1. V gave up 4 bases and J gave up 4 bases; unmatched junction bases: 6. This CDR3 has 15 amino acids. The V gene's germline CDR1 is MDHEN and CDR2 SYDVKM. DNA for the CDR3: TGTGCCAGCAGTTCCCCGACAGGGGACGGAAACACCATATATTTT. Its translation is CASSSPTGDGNTIYF.

The rearrangement uses TRBV18 and TRBJ2-1, with D maybe TRBD2 (5 bases). Per germline, CDR1 KGHSH and CDR2 LQKENI. V was shortened by 2 bases and J by 4 bases, with 12 bases between the two germline ends. The CDR3 length is 15 residues. Here the CDR3 reads CASSPERLVYNEQFF. The DNA for the CDR3 is TGTGCCAGCTCACCAGAGCGGCTGGTGTACAATGAGCAGTTCTTC.

A remark on this clone: The sample carries other DNA sequences with the same CDR3. CDR3 in amino acids: CASSPGQGGQETQYF. CDR3 nucleotides: TGCGCCAGCAGCCCCGGACAGGGGGGCCAAGAGACCCAGTACTTC. The rearrangement links TRBV4-3 to TRBJ2-5; TRBD1 agrees at 10 bases. Germline V gene lookup returns CDR1 LGHNA and CDR2 YSLEER. The CDR3 length is 15 residues. The V gene end was trimmed by 4 bases and the J gene end by 1 base; junction bases not matched to a gene: 3.